A single sample gave rise to the 28 T cell receptor beta chains below, sequenced in a study of T cells in Graves' hyperthyroidism and ophthalmopathy. Amplification of TCR beta CDR3 regions was performed using RNA transcripts as template. The HTBI primer set served for first-round RT-PCR of the TCR CDR3. TCRdb called the multiplex PCR reads again in MiXCR, with one record for every CDR3 protein. The sample contains about 600,000 distinct CDR3 sequences, 14% of which appear only once. Source material: blood. The receptors originated from a young woman with Graves' ophthalmopathy.

This clonotype was detected ten times or more. The chain is built from TRBV12-3 or TRBV12-4 and TRBJ2-7; TRBD2 aligns across 9 bases. CDR3 size: 13 residues. Trimming at V came to 6 bases and at J to 4 bases, leaving 4 bases not matched to a gene. CDR3 sequence: CASSPGLAYEQYF. CDR3 bases: TGTGCCAGCAGCCCGGGACTAGCTTACGAGCAGTACTTC.

This clonotype was picked up a small number of times. The genes are TRBV12-3 or TRBV12-4 and TRBJ2-2; D unclear. V lost 7 bases and J 0 bases, leaving 9 bases between the germline ends. The CDR3 consists of 14 residues. The CDR3: CASNPRSNTGELFF. Here the CDR3 DNA reads TGTGCCAGCAACCCCAGATCGAACACCGGGGAGCTGTTTTTT.

This clonotype was counted ten times or more. The chain carries TRBV2 and TRBJ1-1; D ambiguous. The germline V and J ends were trimmed by 4 bases and 3 bases, with 12 bases remaining between them. CDR1 SNHLY and CDR2 FYNNEI come from the germline V gene. This CDR3 comprises 14 residues. CDR3 protein: CASSVRASDTEAFF. CDR3 in DNA: TGTGCCAGCAGTGTACGGGCTTCGGACACTGAAGCTTTCTTT.

The chain is built from TRBV4-1 and TRBJ2-2, with D possibly called TRBD1 or TRBD2 (5 bases each). The CDR3 consists of 17 residues. Per germline, CDR1 MGHRA and CDR2 YSYEKL. The V end lost 4 bases, the J end lost 0 bases, and 15 bases lay between the germline ends. CDR3 DNA: TGCGCCAGCAGCCTCAGGCTCGGGGCAGCGAACACCGGGGAGCTGTTTTTT. Its protein is CASSLRLGAANTGELFF.

Remarks on this clonotype: With a much larger clone just one base away, this may be a read error. The chain uses TRBV6-9 and TRBJ1-2, with 7 bases fitting TRBD1. V was clipped by 4 bases and J by 7 bases; unmatched bases: 9. Germline V CDR1 and CDR2: MNHGY, SVAAGI. The CDR3 length is 14 residues. CDR3 nucleotides: TGTGCCAGCAGTTCCGCGGACAGGAGGTTTGGCTACACCTTC. It encodes CASSSADRRFGYTF.

This clonotype was found many times. The CDR3 nucleotides read TGTGCCAGCAGTTTTTGGCCCAATGAGCAGTTCTTC. Translated: CASSFWPNEQFF. The chain links TRBV28 to TRBJ2-1; D not resolved. From germline, CDR1 is MDHEN and CDR2 SYDVKM. V shed 3 bases and J shed 6 bases, with 6 bases lying between them. This CDR3 comprises 12 residues. The full variable domain, completed using reference TRBV28 and TRBJ2-1, is DVKVTQSSRYLVKRTGEKVFLECVQDMDHENMFWYRQDPGLGLRLIYFSYDVKMKEKGDIPEGYSVSREKKERFSLILESASTNQTSMYLCASSFWPNEQFFGPGTRLTVL.

The chain is built from TRBV28 and TRBJ2-7; weak D call: TRBD1 (6 bases). Per the germline V gene, CDR1 is MDHEN and CDR2 is SYDVKM. The CDR3 is made up of 15 amino acids. V was shortened by 3 bases and J by 4 bases, with 16 bases between the two germline ends. CDR3 residues: CASSFGPGTPYEQYF. As DNA, the CDR3 is TGTGCCAGCAGTTTTGGACCCGGGACACCTTACGAGCAGTACTTC.

This clonotype has at least ten counts. Here the CDR3 DNA reads TGTGCCAGCAGTGCATCGGGGAACTACTACTCCAGCTCCTACGAGCAGTACTTC. Translation gives CASSASGNYYSSSYEQYF. The chain carries TRBV6-1 and TRBJ2-7; D is possibly TRBD2 (5 bases). Germline-derived CDR1 and CDR2 are MNHNS and SASEGT. This CDR3 is 18 amino acids long. The V gene lost 4 bases and the J gene lost 0 bases, with 22 bases spanning the gap.

Ten or more counts support this clonotype. The CDR3 coding sequence is TGTGCCAGCAGCAAACTATCGTGGAAAGCCAAAAACATTCAGTACTTC. It specifies CASSKLSWKAKNIQYF. This chain connects TRBV27 to TRBJ2-4; D unclear. The V gene lost 6 bases and the J gene lost 0 bases, with 15 bases spanning the gap. The CDR3 sequence is 16 residues long. CDR1 MNHEY and CDR2 SMNVEV come from the germline V gene (reference sequence).

V gene TRBV7-6 combines with J gene TRBJ2-7; TRBD1 or TRBD2 may be the D gene (7 bases each). Trimming took off 5 bases at V and 3 bases at J, with 20 bases between the two ends. The germline CDR1 and CDR2 sequences are SGHVS and FNYEAQ. This CDR3 spans 16 amino acids. The CDR3 bases are TGTGCCAGCAGCCTCCGAGGGGGCGGGAGTTACTACGAGCAGTACTTC. It yields the protein CASSLRGGGSYYEQYF.

In its sample, this clonotype was seen many times. The genes are TRBV12-3 or TRBV12-4 and TRBJ2-7, with a tentative D call TRBD1 (6 bases). CDR3 length: 15 amino acids. V lost 4 bases and J 5 bases, leaving 18 bases between the germline ends. CDR3 nucleotides: TGTGCCAGCAGTTCCGCCGACCAGGGGCGAGACGAGCAGTACTTC. The encoded protein is CASSSADQGRDEQYF.

This clonotype was recorded many times. The chain is built from TRBV5-1 and TRBJ2-7, with 9 bases aligning to TRBD1. V dropped 5 bases and J dropped 4; count of bases not matched to a gene: 13. Per the germline V gene, CDR1 is SGHRS and CDR2 is YFSETQ. The CDR3 consists of 16 residues. CDR3 amino acids: CASSLAPGQGRYEQYF. CDR3 nucleotides: TGCGCCAGCAGTCTAGCGCCGGGACAGGGTAGGTACGAGCAGTACTTC.

The chain uses TRBV6-1 and TRBJ2-7; D may match TRBD1 or TRBD2 (7 bases each). V dropped 6 bases and J dropped 1 base, with 13 bases sitting between them. The CDR3 length is 14 residues. The V gene's germline CDR1 is MNHNS and CDR2 SASEGT. The CDR3 bases are TGTGCCAGCAGGGGGGGGACAGAGTCCTACGAGCAGTACTTC. Its translation: CASRGGTESYEQYF.

The table lists this clonotype with many counts. The rearrangement links TRBV29-1 to TRBJ2-2; a weak D match, TRBD1 (6 bases). V dropped 3 bases and J dropped 5 bases, with 16 bases sitting between them. Germline CDR1 SQVTM, CDR2 ANQGSEA. The CDR3 runs to 15 residues. CDR3 nucleotides: TGCAGCGTTGAGTCAGGGGCCGATGGTACCGGGGAGCTGTTTTTT. Protein product: CSVESGADGTGELFF.

On this clonotype itself: Just one base apart from a much larger clone, this may be a read error. The chain combines TRBV30 with TRBJ1-5, with TRBD1 identical over 8 bases. The length of the CDR3 is 14 residues. The J segment lost 2 bases and the V segment lost 3 bases, leaving 3 bases of the junction unmatched. Germline CDR1 and CDR2: GTSNPN and SVGIG (reference sequence). The CDR3 is CAWSPTGGNQPQHF. CDR3 coding DNA: TGTGCCTGGAGCCCGACAGGGGGCAATCAGCCCCAGCATTTT.

This clonotype showed up many times. The J gene is TRBJ1-2, the V gene TRBV2; D is undetermined. The germline gives CDR1 SNHLY, CDR2 FYNNEI. Trimming left V 4 bases short and J 8 bases short, with 14 bases between. This CDR3 is built from 13 residues. The chain's CDR3 is CASSGTYTKGYTF. The CDR3 DNA reads TGTGCCAGCAGTGGCACATACACCAAGGGCTACACCTTC.

This clonotype was counted at least ten times. The chain links TRBV29-1 to TRBJ2-7; perhaps TRBD1 as D (6 bases). The CDR3 extends over 15 amino acids. The germline V gene encodes CDR1 SQVTM and CDR2 ANQGSEA. Trimming removed 5 bases at V and 4 bases at J, with 21 bases between. The CDR3 DNA reads as TGCAGCGTTCGGTCGCCACAGGGCCCCCCGTACGAGCAGTACTTC. Its protein product is CSVRSPQGPPYEQYF.

This clonotype showed up many times. This chain uses TRBV20-1 with TRBJ2-1; 7 nucleotides line up with TRBD1. Germline trimming cut 3 bases from V and 6 bases from J; bases unmatched to any gene: 11. The CDR3 consists of 15 residues. Per germline, CDR1 DFQATT and CDR2 SNEGSKA (reference sequence). CDR3 in amino acids: CSASDPGQLTNEQFF. The DNA for the CDR3 is TGCAGTGCTAGTGATCCGGGACAGCTAACCAATGAGCAGTTCTTC.

The chain joins TRBV18 to TRBJ2-5, with D perhaps given as TRBD1 or TRBD2 (6 bases each). V lost 0 bases and J lost 4, with 15 bases in between. The CDR3 runs to 16 residues. Germline V gene data show CDR1 as KGHSH and CDR2 as LQKENI. Here the CDR3 reads CASSPPVGGRRETQYF. CDR3 DNA: TGTGCCAGCTCACCACCGGTCGGGGGCCGCAGAGAGACCCAGTACTTC.

This clonotype was seen many times. The V and J genes are TRBV28 and TRBJ1-3; D is ambiguous. The CDR3 sequence is 17 residues long. Trimming removed 6 bases from V and 0 bases from J, with 18 bases in between. Germline V gene data show CDR1 as MDHEN and CDR2 as SYDVKM. CDR3 amino acids: CASSRRGVNRSGNTIYF. The CDR3 DNA reads TGTGCCAGCAGCCGTCGGGGAGTAAACCGCTCTGGAAACACCATATATTTT.

This clonotype has at least ten counts. This rearrangement joins TRBV20-1 to TRBJ2-7, with 10 bases fitting TRBD2. CDR3 size: 14 residues. Germline loops: CDR1 DFQATT, CDR2 SNEGSKA (reference sequence). Trimming removed 3 bases from V and 5 bases from J; junction bases left unmatched: 7. CDR3 nucleotide sequence: TGCAGTGCTAGTATGCTAGCGGGAGCGGACGAGCAGTACTTC. Encoded protein: CSASMLAGADEQYF.

This clonotype was seen many times. The rearrangement uses TRBV7-8 and TRBJ1-4; D ambiguous. Germline values: CDR1 SGHVS, CDR2 FQNEAQ. The CDR3 spans 15 residues. V lost 1 base, J lost 5 bases, and 11 bases lay in between. The CDR3 sequence: CASSLGVSRNEKLFF. In DNA, the CDR3 is TGTGCCAGCAGCTTAGGTGTCAGTCGAAATGAAAAACTGTTTTTT.

This chain links TRBV14 with TRBJ2-1; no reliable D call. The CDR3 sequence is 16 residues long. Between the trimmed V and J ends, which lost 2 bases and 9 bases, there was a span of 20 bases. The germline CDR1 and CDR2 sequences are SGHDN and FVKESK. CDR3 DNA sequence: TGTGCCAGCAGCCAAACCCCCGAGAGCCCTTTTACTGAGCAGTTCTTC. It specifies CASSQTPESPFTEQFF.

This clonotype was found many times. This rearrangement joins TRBV7-9 to TRBJ1-1; D gene uncertain. V lost 1 base and J lost 11, with 17 bases in between. Germline loops: CDR1 SEHNR, CDR2 FQNEAQ (reference sequence). There are 14 residues in the CDR3. CDR3 sequence: CASSLGGTVGGAFF. The DNA of the CDR3 is TGTGCCAGCAGCTTAGGGGGTACAGTGGGTGGCGCTTTCTTT.

This chain joins TRBV6-5 and TRBJ2-1; no reliable D call. Looked up from germline, CDR1 is MNHEY and CDR2 is SVGAGI. V lost 3 bases and J 2 bases, leaving 11 bases between the germline ends. This CDR3 has 15 amino acids. CDR3 nucleotides: TGTGCCAGCAGTTATATAGGGTATCCCTACAATGAGCAGTTCTTC. Its protein is CASSYIGYPYNEQFF.

This clonotype has only a few counts. J is TRBJ1-3 and V is TRBV12-3 or TRBV12-4; unclear D gene. Trimming took off 3 bases at V and 0 bases at J, with 18 bases between the two ends. The CDR3 has 18 residues. CDR3 coding DNA: TGTGCCAGCAGTTTTTTCCCCCTTGGCGGCTACTCTGGAAACACCATATATTTT. Its protein product is CASSFFPLGGYSGNTIYF.

V and J are TRBV9 and TRBJ2-3; 9 bases agree with TRBD2. The ends lost 2 bases at V and 2 bases at J; junction bases unmatched: 3. CDR1 SGDLS and CDR2 YYNGEE come from the germline V gene. The CDR3 consists of 15 residues. The CDR3 here is CASSVLAGLTDTQYF. DNA of the CDR3: TGTGCCAGCAGCGTGCTAGCGGGACTCACAGATACGCAGTATTTT.

Many counts were recorded for this clonotype. The V and J genes are TRBV12-3 or TRBV12-4 and TRBJ2-7, with 9 bases aligning to TRBD1. There are 14 residues in the CDR3. V was pared by 4 bases and J by 6 bases, with 7 bases of the junction left unmatched. CDR3 nucleotides: TGTGCCAGCAGTTGGGGGACAGGGCCCCTCGAGCAGTACTTC. It codes for CASSWGTGPLEQYF.